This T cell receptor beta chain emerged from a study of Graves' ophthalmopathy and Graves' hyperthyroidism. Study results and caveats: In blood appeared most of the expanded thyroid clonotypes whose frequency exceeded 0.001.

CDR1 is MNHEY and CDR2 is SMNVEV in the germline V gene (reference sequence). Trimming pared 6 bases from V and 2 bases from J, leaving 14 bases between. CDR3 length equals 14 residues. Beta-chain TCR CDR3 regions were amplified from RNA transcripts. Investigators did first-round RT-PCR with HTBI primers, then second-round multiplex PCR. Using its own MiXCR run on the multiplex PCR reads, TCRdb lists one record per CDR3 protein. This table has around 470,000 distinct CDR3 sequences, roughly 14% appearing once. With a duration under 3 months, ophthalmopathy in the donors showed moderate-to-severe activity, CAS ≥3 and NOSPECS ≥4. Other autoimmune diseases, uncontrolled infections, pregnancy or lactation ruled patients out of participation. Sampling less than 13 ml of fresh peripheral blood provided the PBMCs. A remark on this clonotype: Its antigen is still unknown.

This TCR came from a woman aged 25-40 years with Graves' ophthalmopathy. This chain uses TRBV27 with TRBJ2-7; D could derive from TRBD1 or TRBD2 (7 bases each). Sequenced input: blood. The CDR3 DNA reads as TGTGCCAGCAGGGCAGGGGGGGCCGCCTACGAGCAGTACTTC. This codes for CASRAGGAAYEQYF.